The entry below gives a single TCR beta chain sequence along with its context. Antigen: not known. These data originate in a study of T cells in narcolepsy. Profiling relied on immunoSEQ multiplex PCR, and the TCRdb table lists in-frame clones only, not all of them. The sample has about 30,000 clones; 80% to 90% are singletons. Overall study results and limits: Blood of same and different patients, but not healthy controls, reportedly held recurring autoreactive clonotypes.

Unmatched junction bases numbered 7, after V lost 8 bases and J lost 5 bases. Germline-derived CDR1 and CDR2 are SGHTA and FQGNSA. This CDR3 is 14 amino acids long. This receptor was taken from a human donor with narcolepsy. The J gene is TRBJ2-1, the V gene TRBV7-2; 9 bases are a match to TRBD1. The sample taken for sequencing was CD45RA- memory CD4+ T cells from PBMCs. CDR3 region: CASPTGQGNNEQFF. For the CDR3, the DNA is TGTGCCAGCCCCACGGGACAGGGAAACAATGAGCAGTTCTTC.